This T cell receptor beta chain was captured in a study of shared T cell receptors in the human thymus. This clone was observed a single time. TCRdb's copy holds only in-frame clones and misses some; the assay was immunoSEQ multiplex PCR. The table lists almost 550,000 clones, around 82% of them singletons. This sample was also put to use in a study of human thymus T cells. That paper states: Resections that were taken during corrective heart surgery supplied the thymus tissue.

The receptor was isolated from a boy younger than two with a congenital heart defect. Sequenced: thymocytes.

DNA for the CDR3: TGTGCCAGCAGTGCACACTACTCTAGCACAGATACGCAGTATTTT. Translating gives CASSAHYSSTDTQYF. V is TRBV25-1 and J is TRBJ2-3; D unclear. Germline lookup yields CDR1 MGHDK and CDR2 SYGVNS. The CDR3 consists of 15 residues. The V end lost 4 bases, the J end lost 0 bases, and 11 bases lay between the germline ends.